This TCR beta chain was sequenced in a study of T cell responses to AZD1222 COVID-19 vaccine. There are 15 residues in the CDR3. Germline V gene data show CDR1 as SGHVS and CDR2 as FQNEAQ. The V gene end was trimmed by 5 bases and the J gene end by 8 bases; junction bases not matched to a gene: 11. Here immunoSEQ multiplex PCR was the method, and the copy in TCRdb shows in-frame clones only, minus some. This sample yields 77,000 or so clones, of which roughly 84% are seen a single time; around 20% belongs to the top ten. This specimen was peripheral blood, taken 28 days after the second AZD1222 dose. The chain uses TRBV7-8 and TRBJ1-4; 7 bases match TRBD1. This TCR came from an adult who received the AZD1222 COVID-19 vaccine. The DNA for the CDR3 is TGTGCCAGCAGCGAGGACGACAGGGTTGGCGAAAAACTGTTTTTT. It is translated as CASSEDDRVGEKLFF.